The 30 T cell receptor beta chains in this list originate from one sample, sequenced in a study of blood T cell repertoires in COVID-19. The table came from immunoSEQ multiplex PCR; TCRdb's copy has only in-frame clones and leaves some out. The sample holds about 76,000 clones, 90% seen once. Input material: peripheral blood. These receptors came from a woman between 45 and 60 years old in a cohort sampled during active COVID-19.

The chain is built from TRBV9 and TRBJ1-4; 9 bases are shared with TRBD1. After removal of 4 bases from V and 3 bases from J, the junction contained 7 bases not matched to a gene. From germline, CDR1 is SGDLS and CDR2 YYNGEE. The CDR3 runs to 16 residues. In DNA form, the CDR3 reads TGTGCCAGCAGCCCCCGACAGGGGGTTTCTAATGAAAAACTGTTTTTT. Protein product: CASSPRQGVSNEKLFF.

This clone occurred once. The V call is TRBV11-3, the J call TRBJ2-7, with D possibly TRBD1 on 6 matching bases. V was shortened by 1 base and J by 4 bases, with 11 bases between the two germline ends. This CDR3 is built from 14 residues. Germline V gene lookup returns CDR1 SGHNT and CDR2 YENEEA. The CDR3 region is CASSLAAQGYEQYF. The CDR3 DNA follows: TGTGCCAGCAGCTTAGCTGCACAGGGATACGAGCAGTACTTC.

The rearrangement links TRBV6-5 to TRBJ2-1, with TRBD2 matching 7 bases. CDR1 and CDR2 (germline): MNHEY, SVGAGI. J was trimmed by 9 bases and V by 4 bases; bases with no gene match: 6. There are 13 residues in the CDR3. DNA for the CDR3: TGTGCCAGCAGTTTTCGGACTAGGGGTGAGCAGTTCTTC. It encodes CASSFRTRGEQFF.

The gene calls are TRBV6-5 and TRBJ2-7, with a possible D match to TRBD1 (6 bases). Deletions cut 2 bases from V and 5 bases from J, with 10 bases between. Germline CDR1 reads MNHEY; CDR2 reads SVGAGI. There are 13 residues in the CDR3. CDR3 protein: CASSYNGGHEQYF. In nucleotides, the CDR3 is TGTGCCAGCAGTTACAATGGGGGCCACGAGCAGTACTTC.

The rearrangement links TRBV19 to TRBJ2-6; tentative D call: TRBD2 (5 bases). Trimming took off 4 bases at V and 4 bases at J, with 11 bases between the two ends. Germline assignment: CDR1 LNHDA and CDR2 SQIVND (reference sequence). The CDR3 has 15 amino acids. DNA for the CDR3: TGTGCCAGTAGTAAGGAGGAGGCCGGGGCCAACGTCCTGACTTTC. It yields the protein CASSKEEAGANVLTF. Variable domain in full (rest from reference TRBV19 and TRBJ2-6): DGGITQSPKYLFRKEGQNVTLSCEQNLNHDAMYWYRQDPGQGLRLIYYSQIVNDFQKGDIAEGYSVSREKKESFPLTVTSAQKNPTAFYLCASSKEEAGANVLTFGAGSRLTVL.

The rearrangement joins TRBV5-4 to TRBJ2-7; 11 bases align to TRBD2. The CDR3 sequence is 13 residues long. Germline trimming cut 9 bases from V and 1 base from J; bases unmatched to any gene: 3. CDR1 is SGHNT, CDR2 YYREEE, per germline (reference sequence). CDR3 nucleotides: TGTGCCATCGGACTAGCGGGTTCCTACGAGCAGTACTTC. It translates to CAIGLAGSYEQYF.

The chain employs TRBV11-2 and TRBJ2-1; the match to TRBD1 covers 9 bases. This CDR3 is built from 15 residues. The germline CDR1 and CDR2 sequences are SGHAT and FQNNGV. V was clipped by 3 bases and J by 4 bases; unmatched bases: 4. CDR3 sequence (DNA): TGTGCCAGCAGCTTCACAGGGGGCGGATACAATGAGCAGTTCTTC. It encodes CASSFTGGGYNEQFF. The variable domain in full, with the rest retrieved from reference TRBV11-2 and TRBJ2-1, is EAGVAQSPRYKIIEKRQSVAFWCNPISGHATLYWYQQILGQGPKLLIQFQNNGVVDDSQLPKDRFSAERLKGVDSTLKIQPAKLEDSAVYLCASSFTGGGYNEQFFGPGTRLTVL.

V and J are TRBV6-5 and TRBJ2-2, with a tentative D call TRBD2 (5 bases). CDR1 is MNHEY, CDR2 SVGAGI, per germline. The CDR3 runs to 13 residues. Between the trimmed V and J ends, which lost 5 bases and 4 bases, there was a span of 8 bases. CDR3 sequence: CASSPTSTGELFF. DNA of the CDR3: TGTGCCAGCAGTCCCACTAGCACCGGGGAGCTGTTTTTT.

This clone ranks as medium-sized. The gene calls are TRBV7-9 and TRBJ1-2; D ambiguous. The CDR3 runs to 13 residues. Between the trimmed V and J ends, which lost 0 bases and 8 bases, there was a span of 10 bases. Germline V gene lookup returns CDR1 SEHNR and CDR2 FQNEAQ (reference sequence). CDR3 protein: CASSLAGGNGYTF. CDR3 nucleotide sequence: TGTGCCAGCAGCTTAGCGGGAGGGAACGGCTACACCTTC.

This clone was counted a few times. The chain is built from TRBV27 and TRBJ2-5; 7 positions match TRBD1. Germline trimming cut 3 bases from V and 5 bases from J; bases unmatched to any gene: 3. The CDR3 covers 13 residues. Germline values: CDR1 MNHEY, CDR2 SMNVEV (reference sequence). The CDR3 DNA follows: TGTGCCAGCAGTTTGACAGGGATGGAGACCCAGTACTTC. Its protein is CASSLTGMETQYF.

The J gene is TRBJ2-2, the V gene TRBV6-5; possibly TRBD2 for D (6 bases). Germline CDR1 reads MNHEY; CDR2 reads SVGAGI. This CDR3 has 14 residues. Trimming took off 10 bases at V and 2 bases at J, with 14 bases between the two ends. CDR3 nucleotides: TGTGCCATTCCGGGACTCAGTAACACCGGGGAGCTGTTTTTT. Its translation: CAIPGLSNTGELFF.

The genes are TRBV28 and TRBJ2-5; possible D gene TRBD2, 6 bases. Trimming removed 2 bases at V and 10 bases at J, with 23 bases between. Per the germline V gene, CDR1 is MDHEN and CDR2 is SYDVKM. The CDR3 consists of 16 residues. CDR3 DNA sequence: TGTGCCAGCAGTTTACTCCTGCGGAGGGCCGCGTTTGGCCAGTACTTC. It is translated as CASSLLLRRAAFGQYF.

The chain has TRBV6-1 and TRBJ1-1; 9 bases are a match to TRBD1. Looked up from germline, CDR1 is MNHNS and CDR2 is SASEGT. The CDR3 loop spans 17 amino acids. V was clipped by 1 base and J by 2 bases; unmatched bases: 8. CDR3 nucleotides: TGTGCCAGCAGTGAAGGGGGACAGGGATGGTACAACACTGAAGCTTTCTTT. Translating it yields CASSEGGQGWYNTEAFF.

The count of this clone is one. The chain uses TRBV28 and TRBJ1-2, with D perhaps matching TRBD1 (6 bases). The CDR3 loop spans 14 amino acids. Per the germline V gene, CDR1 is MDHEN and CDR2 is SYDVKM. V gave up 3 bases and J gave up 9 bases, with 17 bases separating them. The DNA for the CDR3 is TGTGCCAGCAGTTTGGGGCAGGGGAGAATTCGCTACACCTTC. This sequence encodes CASSLGQGRIRYTF.

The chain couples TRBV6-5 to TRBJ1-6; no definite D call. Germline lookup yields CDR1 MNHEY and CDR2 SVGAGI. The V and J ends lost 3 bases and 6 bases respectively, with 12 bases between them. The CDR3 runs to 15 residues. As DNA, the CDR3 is TGTGCCAGCAGTTATCAAACCAACTCTAATTCACCCCTCCACTTT. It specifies CASSYQTNSNSPLHF.

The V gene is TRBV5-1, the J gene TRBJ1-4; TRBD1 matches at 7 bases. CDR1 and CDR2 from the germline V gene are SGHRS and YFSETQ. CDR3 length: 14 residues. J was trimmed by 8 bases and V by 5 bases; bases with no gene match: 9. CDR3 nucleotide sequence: TGCGCCAGCAGACTCGAACAGGGACAGGAAAAACTGTTTTTT. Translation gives CASRLEQGQEKLFF.

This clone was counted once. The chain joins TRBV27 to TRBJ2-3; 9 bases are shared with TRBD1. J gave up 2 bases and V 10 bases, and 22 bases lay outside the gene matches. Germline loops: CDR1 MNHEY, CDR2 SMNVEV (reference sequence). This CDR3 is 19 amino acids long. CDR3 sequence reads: CATRGYRTGAGPPTDTQYF. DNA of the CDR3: TGTGCCACCAGGGGGTATCGGACAGGGGCGGGCCCCCCCACAGATACGCAGTATTTT.

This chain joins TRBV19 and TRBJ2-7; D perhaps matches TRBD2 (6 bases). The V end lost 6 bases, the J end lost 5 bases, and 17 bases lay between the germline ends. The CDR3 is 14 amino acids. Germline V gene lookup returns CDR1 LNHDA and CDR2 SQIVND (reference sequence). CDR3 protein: CASSPGTPDHEQYF. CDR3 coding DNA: TGTGCCAGTAGCCCCGGGACTCCCGACCACGAGCAGTACTTC.

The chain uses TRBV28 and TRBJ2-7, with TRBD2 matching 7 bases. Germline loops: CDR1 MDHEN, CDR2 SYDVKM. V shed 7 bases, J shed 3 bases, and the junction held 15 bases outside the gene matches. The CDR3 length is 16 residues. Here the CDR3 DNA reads TGTGCCAGCACCAACTACGGTCAGCGGGGACGCTACGAGCAGTACTTC. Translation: CASTNYGQRGRYEQYF.

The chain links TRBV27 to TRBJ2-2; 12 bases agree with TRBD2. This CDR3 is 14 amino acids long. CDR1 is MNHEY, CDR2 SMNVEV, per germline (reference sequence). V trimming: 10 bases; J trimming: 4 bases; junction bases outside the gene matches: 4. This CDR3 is CATGLAGITGELFF. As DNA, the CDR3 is TGTGCCACAGGACTAGCGGGAATCACCGGGGAGCTGTTTTTT.

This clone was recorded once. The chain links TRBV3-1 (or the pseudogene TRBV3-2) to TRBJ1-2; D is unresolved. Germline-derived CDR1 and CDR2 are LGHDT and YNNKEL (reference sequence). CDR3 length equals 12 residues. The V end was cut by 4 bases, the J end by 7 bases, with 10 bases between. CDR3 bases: TGTGCCAGCAGCCTAACCGCGGGTGGCTACACCTTC. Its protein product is CASSLTAGGYTF.

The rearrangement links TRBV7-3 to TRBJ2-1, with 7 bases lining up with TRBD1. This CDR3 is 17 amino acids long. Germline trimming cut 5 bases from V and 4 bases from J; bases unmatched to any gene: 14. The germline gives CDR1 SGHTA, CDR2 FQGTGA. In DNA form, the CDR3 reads TGTGCCAGCAGCCCCCACGCCGGGACAGCGTTATACAATGAGCAGTTCTTC. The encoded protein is CASSPHAGTALYNEQFF.

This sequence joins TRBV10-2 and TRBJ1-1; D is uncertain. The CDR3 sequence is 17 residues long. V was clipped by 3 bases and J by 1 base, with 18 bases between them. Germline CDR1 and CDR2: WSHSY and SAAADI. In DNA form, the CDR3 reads TGCGCCAGCAGTGAAAGAGGAGGGTGGGAGTGGAACACTGAAGCTTTCTTT. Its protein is CASSERGGWEWNTEAFF.

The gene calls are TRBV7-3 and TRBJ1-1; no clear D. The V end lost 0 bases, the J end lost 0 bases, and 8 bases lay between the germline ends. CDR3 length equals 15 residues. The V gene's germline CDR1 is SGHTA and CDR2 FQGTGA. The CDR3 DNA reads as TGTGCCAGCAGCTTAACGGCAGGTCTGAACACTGAAGCTTTCTTT. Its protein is CASSLTAGLNTEAFF.

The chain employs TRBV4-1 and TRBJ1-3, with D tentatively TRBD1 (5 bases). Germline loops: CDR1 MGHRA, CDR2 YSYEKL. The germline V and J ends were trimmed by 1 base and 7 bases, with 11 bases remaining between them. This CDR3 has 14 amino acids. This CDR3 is CASSQAERGNTIYF. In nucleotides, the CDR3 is TGCGCCAGCAGCCAAGCGGAGCGGGGGAACACCATATATTTT.

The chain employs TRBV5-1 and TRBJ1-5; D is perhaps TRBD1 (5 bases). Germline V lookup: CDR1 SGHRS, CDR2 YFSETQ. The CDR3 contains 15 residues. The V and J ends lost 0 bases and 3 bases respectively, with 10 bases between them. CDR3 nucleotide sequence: TGCGCCAGCAGCTTGGAGGGGATCTTCAATCAGCCCCAGCATTTT. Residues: CASSLEGIFNQPQHF.

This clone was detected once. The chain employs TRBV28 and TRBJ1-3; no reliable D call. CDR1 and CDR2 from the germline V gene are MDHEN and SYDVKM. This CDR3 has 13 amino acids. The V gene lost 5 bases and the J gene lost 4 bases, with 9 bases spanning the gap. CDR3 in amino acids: CASSGLLGNTIYF. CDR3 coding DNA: TGTGCCAGCAGTGGCCTCTTAGGAAACACCATATATTTT.

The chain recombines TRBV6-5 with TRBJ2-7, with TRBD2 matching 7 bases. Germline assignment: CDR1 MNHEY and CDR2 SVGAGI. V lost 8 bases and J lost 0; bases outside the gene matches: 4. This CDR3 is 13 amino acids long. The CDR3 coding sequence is TGTGCCAGCGGGAGGGCTTTCTCCTACGAGCAGTACTTC. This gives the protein CASGRAFSYEQYF.

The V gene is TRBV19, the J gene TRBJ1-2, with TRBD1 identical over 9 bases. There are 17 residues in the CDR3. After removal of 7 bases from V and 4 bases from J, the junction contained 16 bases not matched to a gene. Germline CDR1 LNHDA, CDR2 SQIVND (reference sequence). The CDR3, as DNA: TGTGCCAGTACCCTTAGTGGGACAGGGATTTTAGGCTATGGCTACACCTTC. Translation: CASTLSGTGILGYGYTF.

The CDR3 sequence: CASSPTDYYNEQFF. The DNA of the CDR3 is TGTGCCAGCTCACCCACGGACTATTACAATGAGCAGTTCTTC. The rearrangement uses TRBV18 and TRBJ2-1; tentatively, D is TRBD2 (6 bases). From germline, CDR1 is KGHSH and CDR2 LQKENI. Trimming took 3 bases from V and 4 from J, leaving 10 bases between them. The CDR3 totals 14 residues.